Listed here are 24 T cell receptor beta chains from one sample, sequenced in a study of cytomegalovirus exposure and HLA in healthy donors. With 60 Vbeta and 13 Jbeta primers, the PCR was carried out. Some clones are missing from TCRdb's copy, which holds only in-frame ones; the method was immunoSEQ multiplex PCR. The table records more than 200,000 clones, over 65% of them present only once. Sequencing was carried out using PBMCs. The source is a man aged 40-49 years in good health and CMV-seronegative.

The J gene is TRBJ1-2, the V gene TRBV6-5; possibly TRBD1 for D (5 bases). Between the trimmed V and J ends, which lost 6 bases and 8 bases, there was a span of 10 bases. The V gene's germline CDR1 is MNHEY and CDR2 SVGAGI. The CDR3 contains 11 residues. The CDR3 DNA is TGTGCCAGCAGGCAGGGATACGGCTACACCTTC. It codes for CASRQGYGYTF.

The CDR3 nucleotides read TGTGCCAGCAGCTCCACGACAGGGATTGGCACTGAAGCTTTCTTT. This gives the protein CASSSTTGIGTEAFF. The genes are TRBV7-3 and TRBJ1-1; 7 nucleotides line up with TRBD1. This CDR3 is 15 amino acids long. V lost 4 bases and J lost 4; bases outside the gene matches: 9. The V gene's germline CDR1 is SGHTA and CDR2 FQGTGA.

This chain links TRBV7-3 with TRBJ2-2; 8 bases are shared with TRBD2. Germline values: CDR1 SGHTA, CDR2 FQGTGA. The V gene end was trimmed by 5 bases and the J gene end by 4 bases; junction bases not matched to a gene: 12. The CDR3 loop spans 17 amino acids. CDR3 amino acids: CASSPLGGGAGTGELFF. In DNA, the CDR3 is TGTGCCAGCAGCCCCCTCGGGGGGGGCGCGGGCACCGGGGAGCTGTTTTTT.

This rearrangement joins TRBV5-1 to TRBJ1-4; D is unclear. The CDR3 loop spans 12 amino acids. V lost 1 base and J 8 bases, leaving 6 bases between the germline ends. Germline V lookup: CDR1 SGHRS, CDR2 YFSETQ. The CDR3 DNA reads TGCGCCAGCAGCTTGACCAGGGAAAAACTGTTTTTT. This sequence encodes CASSLTREKLFF.

DNA of the CDR3: TGTGCCACCAGCAGAGATATGGCAATCCAAGAGACCCAGTACTTC. It codes for CATSRDMAIQETQYF. The gene calls are TRBV15 and TRBJ2-5, with unresolved D. Germline V gene data show CDR1 as LNHNV and CDR2 as YYDKDF (reference sequence). The CDR3 runs to 15 residues. V dropped 0 bases and J dropped 1 base, with 9 bases sitting between them.

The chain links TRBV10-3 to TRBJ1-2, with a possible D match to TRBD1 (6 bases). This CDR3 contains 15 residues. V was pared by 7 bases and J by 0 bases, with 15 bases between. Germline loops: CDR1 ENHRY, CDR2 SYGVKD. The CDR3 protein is CAITHVGAANYGYTF. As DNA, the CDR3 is TGTGCCATCACCCACGTGGGGGCTGCTAACTATGGCTACACCTTC.

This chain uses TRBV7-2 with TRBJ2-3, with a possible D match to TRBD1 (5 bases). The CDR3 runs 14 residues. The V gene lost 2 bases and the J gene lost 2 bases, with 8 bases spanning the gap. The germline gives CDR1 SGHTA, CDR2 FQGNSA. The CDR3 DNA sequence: TGTGCCAGCAGCTTAACCAGGGCCACAGATACGCAGTATTTT. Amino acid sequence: CASSLTRATDTQYF.

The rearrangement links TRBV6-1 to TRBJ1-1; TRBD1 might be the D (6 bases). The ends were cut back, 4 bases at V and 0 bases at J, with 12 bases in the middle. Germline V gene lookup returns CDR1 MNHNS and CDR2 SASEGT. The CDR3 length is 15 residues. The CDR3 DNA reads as TGTGCCAGCAGTGCGACAGCAGGGGTGAACACTGAAGCTTTCTTT. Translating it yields CASSATAGVNTEAFF.

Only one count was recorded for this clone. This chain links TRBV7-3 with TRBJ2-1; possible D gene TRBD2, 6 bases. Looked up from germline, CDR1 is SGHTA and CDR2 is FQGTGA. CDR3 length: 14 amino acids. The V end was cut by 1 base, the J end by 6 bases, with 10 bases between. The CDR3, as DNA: TGTGCCAGCAGCTTAAGGGGGGTTCGCAATGAGCAGTTCTTC. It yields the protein CASSLRGVRNEQFF.

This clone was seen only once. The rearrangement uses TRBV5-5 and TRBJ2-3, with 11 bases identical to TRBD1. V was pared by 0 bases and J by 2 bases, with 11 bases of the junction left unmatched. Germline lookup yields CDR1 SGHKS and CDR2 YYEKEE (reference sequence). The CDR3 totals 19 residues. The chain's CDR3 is CASSLDRGQGGSHTDTQYF. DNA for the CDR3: TGTGCCAGCAGCTTGGATCGGGGACAGGGGGGATCCCACACAGATACGCAGTATTTT.

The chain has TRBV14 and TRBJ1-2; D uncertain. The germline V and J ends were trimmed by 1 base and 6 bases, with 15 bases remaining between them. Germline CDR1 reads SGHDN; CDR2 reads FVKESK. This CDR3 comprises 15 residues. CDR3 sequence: CASSQAPVPGDGYTF. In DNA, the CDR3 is TGTGCCAGCAGCCAAGCCCCAGTCCCCGGGGATGGCTACACCTTC.

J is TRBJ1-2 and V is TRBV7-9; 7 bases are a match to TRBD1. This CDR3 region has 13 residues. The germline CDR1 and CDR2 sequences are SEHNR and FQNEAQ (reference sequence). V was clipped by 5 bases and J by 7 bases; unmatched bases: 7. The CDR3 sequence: CASSPDRVGGYTF. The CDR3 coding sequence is TGTGCCAGCAGCCCCGACAGGGTTGGTGGCTACACCTTC.

CDR3 region: CASSSGGRTDTQYF. CDR3 sequence (DNA): TGTGCCAGCAGTTCGGGGGGCAGGACAGATACGCAGTATTTT. This chain uses TRBV6-1 with TRBJ2-3; maybe TRBD2 (7 bases). Trimming pared 5 bases from V and 3 bases from J, leaving 12 bases between. Germline values: CDR1 MNHNS, CDR2 SASEGT. This CDR3 is 14 amino acids long.

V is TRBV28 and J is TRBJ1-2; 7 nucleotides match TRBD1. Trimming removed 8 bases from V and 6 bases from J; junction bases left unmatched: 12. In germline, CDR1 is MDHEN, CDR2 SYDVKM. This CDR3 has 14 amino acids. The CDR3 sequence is CASAPGTEYDGYTF. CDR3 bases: TGTGCCAGCGCCCCCGGGACAGAGTATGATGGCTACACCTTC.

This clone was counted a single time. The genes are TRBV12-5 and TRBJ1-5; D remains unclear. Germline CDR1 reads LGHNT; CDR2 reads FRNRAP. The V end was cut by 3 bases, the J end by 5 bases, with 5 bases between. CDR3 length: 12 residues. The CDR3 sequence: CASGFGHQPQHF. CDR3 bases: TGTGCTAGTGGTTTTGGGCATCAGCCCCAGCATTTT.

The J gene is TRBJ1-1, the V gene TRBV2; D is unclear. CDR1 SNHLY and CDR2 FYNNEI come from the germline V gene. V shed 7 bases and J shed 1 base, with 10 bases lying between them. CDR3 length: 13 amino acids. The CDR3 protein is CASNSLKNTEAFF. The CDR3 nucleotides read TGTGCCAGCAATTCGCTAAAGAACACTGAAGCTTTCTTT.

The CDR3 region is CAWSIPGSYQADEKLFF. The CDR3 DNA is TGTGCCTGGAGTATTCCCGGGAGCTACCAAGCGGATGAAAAACTGTTTTTT. This chain joins TRBV30 and TRBJ1-4; the D is unclear. The CDR3 is 17 amino acids. V gave up 2 bases and J gave up 6 bases, with 22 bases separating them. Germline V gene data show CDR1 as GTSNPN and CDR2 as SVGIG (reference sequence).

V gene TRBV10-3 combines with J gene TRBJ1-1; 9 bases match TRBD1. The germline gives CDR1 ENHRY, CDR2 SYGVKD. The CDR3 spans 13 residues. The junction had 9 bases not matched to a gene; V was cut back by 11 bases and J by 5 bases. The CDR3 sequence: CAVTGGLGTEAFF. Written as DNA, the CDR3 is TGTGCCGTTACAGGGGGCCTCGGAACTGAAGCTTTCTTT.

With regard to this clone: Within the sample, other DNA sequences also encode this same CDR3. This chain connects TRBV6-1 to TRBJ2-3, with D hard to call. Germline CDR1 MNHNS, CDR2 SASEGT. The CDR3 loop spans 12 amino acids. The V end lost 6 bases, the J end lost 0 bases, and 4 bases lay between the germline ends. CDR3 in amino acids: CASRASTDTQYF. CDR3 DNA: TGTGCCAGCAGGGCAAGCACAGATACGCAGTATTTT.

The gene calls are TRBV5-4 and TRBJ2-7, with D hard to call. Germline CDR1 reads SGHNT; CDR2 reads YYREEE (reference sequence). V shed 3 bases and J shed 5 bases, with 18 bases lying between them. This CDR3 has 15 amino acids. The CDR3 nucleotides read TGTGCCAGCAGCTCAGTTTGGTCAGGCGTCCACGAGCAGTACTTC. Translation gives CASSSVWSGVHEQYF.

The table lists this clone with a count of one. CDR3 loop: CASSLSSGNLEQYF. The CDR3 bases are TGTGCCAGCAGCTTGAGTTCGGGGAACCTCGAGCAGTACTTC. V and J are TRBV5-4 and TRBJ2-7; possible D gene TRBD2, 5 bases. CDR1 and CDR2 from the germline V gene are SGHNT and YYREEE (reference sequence). Trimming took 1 base from V and 6 from J, leaving 14 bases between them. This CDR3 region has 14 residues.

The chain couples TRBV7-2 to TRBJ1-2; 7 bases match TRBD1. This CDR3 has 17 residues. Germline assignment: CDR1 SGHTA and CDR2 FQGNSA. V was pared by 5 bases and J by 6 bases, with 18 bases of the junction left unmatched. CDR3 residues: CASSPGFRTGAKDGYTF. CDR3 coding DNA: TGTGCCAGCAGCCCGGGTTTTCGGACAGGTGCCAAGGATGGCTACACCTTC. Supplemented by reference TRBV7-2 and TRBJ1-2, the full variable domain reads GAGVSQSPSNKVTEKGKDVELRCDPISGHTALYWYRQSLGQGLEFLIYFQGNSAPDKSGLPSDRFSAERTGGSVSTLTIQRTQQEDSAVYLCASSPGFRTGAKDGYTFGSGTRLTVV.

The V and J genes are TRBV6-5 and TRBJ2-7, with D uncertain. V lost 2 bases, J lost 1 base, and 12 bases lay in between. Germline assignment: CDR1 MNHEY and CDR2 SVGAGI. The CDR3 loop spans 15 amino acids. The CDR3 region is CASSYRPGFSYEQYF. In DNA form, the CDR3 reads TGTGCCAGCAGTTACCGGCCGGGTTTTTCCTACGAGCAGTACTTC.

This CDR3 reads CASSIRQKSYEQYF. CDR3 sequence (DNA): TGTGCCAGTAGTATACGACAGAAATCCTACGAGCAGTACTTC. The V call is TRBV19, the J call TRBJ2-7; weak D call: TRBD1 (5 bases). This CDR3 is 14 amino acids long. The germline CDR1 and CDR2 sequences are LNHDA and SQIVND (reference sequence). V lost 2 bases to trimming and J lost 1 base, with 9 bases between them.